Below, 30 T cell receptor beta chains from the same sample are listed, as sequenced in a study of cytomegalovirus exposure and HLA in healthy donors. Use of 60 Vbeta and 13 Jbeta primers characterized the PCR. TCRdb keeps only in-frame clones here, not all; method: immunoSEQ multiplex PCR. The table shows 150,000 or so clones, with roughly 85% occurring only once. Sequencing input: PBMCs. The receptors come from a man in his late teens or twenties in good health and CMV-seropositive.

The chain uses TRBV30 and TRBJ2-1; maybe TRBD1 (5 bases). Per germline, CDR1 GTSNPN and CDR2 SVGIG (reference sequence). CDR3 length: 11 amino acids. V shed 3 bases and J shed 9 bases, with 9 bases lying between them. For the CDR3, the DNA is TGTGCCTGGAGCAGGGATCGTGAGCAGTTCTTC. Translation gives CAWSRDREQFF.

The J gene is TRBJ1-3, the V gene TRBV19, with TRBD1 matching 7 bases. This CDR3 spans 15 amino acids. Germline V lookup: CDR1 LNHDA, CDR2 SQIVND (reference sequence). V shed 3 bases, J shed 0 bases, and the junction held 2 bases outside the gene matches. Here the CDR3 reads CASSIGTASGNTIYF. As DNA, the CDR3 is TGTGCCAGTAGTATCGGGACAGCCTCTGGAAACACCATATATTTT.

V and J are TRBV15 and TRBJ2-1; no clear D gene. The CDR3 length is 14 residues. The V gene's germline CDR1 is LNHNV and CDR2 YYDKDF (reference sequence). V lost 0 bases to trimming and J lost 3 bases, with 6 bases between them. The CDR3 spells CATSRDADYNEQFF. CDR3 nucleotide sequence: TGTGCCACCAGCAGAGATGCAGACTACAATGAGCAGTTCTTC.

This clone was found once. The gene calls are TRBV12-5 and TRBJ1-1; no reliable D call. CDR1 and CDR2 from the germline V gene are LGHNT and FRNRAP. The ends were cut back, 3 bases at V and 10 bases at J, with 12 bases in the middle. This CDR3 comprises 12 residues. The CDR3 loop is CASGLNSLTAFF. The CDR3 DNA sequence: TGTGCTAGTGGTTTAAACAGTCTTACAGCTTTCTTT.

This rearrangement joins TRBV11-3 to TRBJ2-1; TRBD1 might be the D (6 bases). The CDR3 sequence is 14 residues long. From germline, CDR1 is SGHNT and CDR2 YENEEA. V gave up 3 bases and J gave up 5 bases, with 11 bases separating them. The CDR3 is CASSLAGVNNEQFF. CDR3 coding DNA: TGTGCCAGCAGCTTGGCAGGGGTAAACAATGAGCAGTTCTTC.

The chain recombines TRBV7-3 with TRBJ2-5; possibly TRBD2 for D (5 bases). The germline CDR1 and CDR2 sequences are SGHTA and FQGTGA. V dropped 0 bases and J dropped 3 bases, with 5 bases sitting between them. The CDR3 totals 13 residues. CDR3: CASSLTSEETQYF. The CDR3 coding sequence is TGTGCCAGCAGCTTAACTAGCGAAGAGACCCAGTACTTC.

For this clone: At one of its ends the junction is not consistent with the germline gene, which may arise from a read error. The chain combines TRBV6-1 with TRBJ2-6; the D is unclear. CDR3 size: 13 residues. Germline V lookup: CDR1 MNHNS, CDR2 SASEGT. Here the CDR3 reads CATRHPEANGLTF. DNA of the CDR3: TGTGCCACCAGGCACCCTGAGGCCAACGGCCTGACTTTC.

CDR3 loop: CASSYSQGNEQFF. CDR3 sequence (DNA): TGTGCCAGCAGTTACTCGCAGGGCAATGAGCAGTTCTTC. The rearrangement uses TRBV6-5 and TRBJ2-1; the D gene is possibly TRBD1 (5 bases). V was trimmed by 0 bases and J by 6 bases, leaving 6 bases between them. This CDR3 is built from 13 residues. Germline V gene data show CDR1 as MNHEY and CDR2 as SVGAGI.

The chain employs TRBV19 and TRBJ1-1, with D possibly TRBD1 on 5 matching bases. Germline V lookup: CDR1 LNHDA, CDR2 SQIVND (reference sequence). V was trimmed by 1 base and J by 0 bases, leaving 9 bases between them. The CDR3 covers 15 residues. The CDR3 sequence is CASSIGGSMNTEAFF. CDR3 DNA: TGTGCCAGTAGTATAGGGGGCAGCATGAACACTGAAGCTTTCTTT.

The rearrangement links TRBV2 to TRBJ2-2; 7 nucleotides agree with TRBD1. The CDR3 is 14 residues long. J was trimmed by 6 bases and V by 5 bases; bases with no gene match: 6. Germline V gives CDR1 SNHLY, CDR2 FYNNEI. CDR3: CASSQTGKAGELFF. CDR3 coding DNA: TGTGCCAGCAGTCAGACAGGGAAGGCCGGGGAGCTGTTTTTT.

The rearrangement uses TRBV6-1 and TRBJ1-5; 7 bases are shared with TRBD1. With V trimmed by 4 bases and J by 9 bases, 12 bases remained unmatched. The CDR3 extends over 15 amino acids. From germline, CDR1 is MNHNS and CDR2 SASEGT. CDR3 in amino acids: CASSVNRGPQTPQHF. CDR3 nucleotides: TGTGCCAGCAGTGTAAACAGGGGCCCCCAAACGCCCCAGCATTTT.

This clone came up once. This chain uses TRBV18 with TRBJ2-5; no clear D. CDR1 KGHSH and CDR2 LQKENI come from the germline V gene. V was clipped by 6 bases and J by 7 bases, with 15 bases between them. The CDR3 covers 13 residues. The CDR3 is CASSPPLQVTQYF. As DNA, the CDR3 is TGTGCCAGCTCCCCCCCGCTTCAGGTGACCCAGTACTTC.

The chain employs TRBV30 and TRBJ1-5; D perhaps matches TRBD1 (6 bases). There are 14 residues in the CDR3. Germline V gene lookup returns CDR1 GTSNPN and CDR2 SVGIG (reference sequence). Deletions cut 3 bases from V and 0 bases from J, with 9 bases between. DNA for the CDR3: TGTGCCTGGAGGGCAGGGGTTAGCAATCAGCCCCAGCATTTT. Translation gives CAWRAGVSNQPQHF. The full variable domain, rest sourced from reference TRBV30 and TRBJ1-5, is SQTIHQWPATLVQPVGSPLSLECTVEGTSNPNLYWYRQAAGRGLQLLFYSVGIGQISSEVPQNLSASRPQDRQFILSSKKLLLSDSGFYLCAWRAGVSNQPQHFGDGTRLSIL.

The V gene is TRBV11-2, the J gene TRBJ2-3, with D unresolved. With 1 base removed from V and 0 bases from J, the gap between germline ends came to 11 bases. Germline V gene data show CDR1 as SGHAT and CDR2 as FQNNGV. The CDR3 contains 16 residues. CDR3 amino acids: CASSLAASSSTDTQYF. The DNA of the CDR3 is TGTGCCAGCAGCTTAGCCGCGTCCTCTAGCACAGATACGCAGTATTTT. Drawing the rest from reference TRBV11-2 and TRBJ2-3, the complete variable domain is EAGVAQSPRYKIIEKRQSVAFWCNPISGHATLYWYQQILGQGPKLLIQFQNNGVVDDSQLPKDRFSAERLKGVDSTLKIQPAKLEDSAVYLCASSLAASSSTDTQYFGPGTRLTVL.

V is TRBV4-1 and J is TRBJ2-1; 7 positions match TRBD2. V lost 0 bases and J lost 4; bases outside the gene matches: 9. Germline CDR1 and CDR2: MGHRA and YSYEKL. CDR3 length equals 17 residues. CDR3 region: CASSQDQSWGGYNEQFF. The DNA for the CDR3 is TGCGCCAGCAGCCAAGATCAGTCGTGGGGGGGGTACAATGAGCAGTTCTTC.

The sample holds a few counts of this clone. This chain joins TRBV29-1 and TRBJ2-1, with D possibly matching TRBD1 (5 bases). Germline lookup yields CDR1 SQVTM and CDR2 ANQGSEA. The length of the CDR3 is 15 residues. Trimming removed 1 base from V and 6 bases from J, with 16 bases in between. The CDR3 region has the DNA TGCAGCGTTGAAGGGGGCCTGGGTAATTTCAATGAGCAGTTCTTC. This sequence encodes CSVEGGLGNFNEQFF.

This clone has more than one count but fewer than ten. The gene calls are TRBV29-1 and TRBJ2-3; 8 bases match TRBD1. The V segment lost 4 bases and the J segment 4 bases; nucleotides outside the gene matches: 7. The CDR3 is 14 amino acids. Germline CDR1 is SQVTM and CDR2 is ANQGSEA. The CDR3 loop is CSVVGQGAADTQYF. The CDR3 DNA follows: TGCAGCGTTGTCGGCCAGGGGGCGGCAGATACGCAGTATTTT.

This chain links TRBV5-4 with TRBJ2-1; 7 positions match TRBD2. This CDR3 region has 12 residues. V dropped 4 bases and J dropped 13; count of bases not matched to a gene: 8. Germline lookup yields CDR1 SGHNT and CDR2 YYREEE (reference sequence). Here the CDR3 reads CASSHSAGDQFF. The CDR3 DNA sequence: TGTGCCAGCAGCCACAGCGCGGGGGACCAGTTCTTC.

This clone is a singleton in its sample. The CDR3 DNA reads as TGTGCCAGCAGGGACGGCCAGGGCTCCTACGAGCAGTACTTC. Its translation is CASRDGQGSYEQYF. This chain joins TRBV6-1 and TRBJ2-7, with D maybe TRBD1 (5 bases). Per the germline V gene, CDR1 is MNHNS and CDR2 is SASEGT. The V gene lost 6 bases and the J gene lost 0 bases, with 12 bases spanning the gap. This CDR3 region has 14 residues.

CDR3 amino acids: CASSPGLRTEQFF. For the CDR3, the DNA is TGCGCCAGCAGCCCTGGTTTGAGAACCGAGCAGTTCTTC. The gene calls are TRBV4-3 and TRBJ2-1; no definite D call. Between the trimmed V and J ends, which lost 4 bases and 10 bases, there was a span of 14 bases. CDR1 is LGHNA and CDR2 is YSLEER in the germline V gene. CDR3 length: 13 residues.

As DNA, the CDR3 is TGTGCCAGCAGTCTAGCGGGGGGGTTCTACGAGCAGTACTTC. Amino acids: CASSLAGGFYEQYF. The chain joins TRBV6-5 to TRBJ2-7; 12 positions agree with TRBD2. The CDR3 sequence is 14 residues long. V shed 5 bases and J 3 bases; nucleotides not matched to a gene: 2. CDR1 is MNHEY and CDR2 is SVGAGI in the germline V gene.

The chain couples TRBV4-3 to TRBJ1-1; tentative D call: TRBD1 (6 bases). The V gene lost 0 bases and the J gene lost 4 bases, with 12 bases spanning the gap. Germline V CDR1 and CDR2: LGHNA, YSLEER. The CDR3 is made up of 15 amino acids. The CDR3 sequence is CASSQDSGAGTEAFF. The DNA for the CDR3 is TGCGCCAGCAGCCAAGATTCAGGGGCAGGCACTGAAGCTTTCTTT.

This clone was counted a single time. V usage is TRBV30 and J usage is TRBJ2-7; 10 bases map to TRBD1. The J segment lost 7 bases and the V segment lost 3 bases, leaving 9 bases of the junction unmatched. CDR1 is GTSNPN and CDR2 is SVGIG in the germline V gene (reference sequence). The CDR3 length is 14 residues. CDR3 residues: CAWRLGQGTGEQYF. The CDR3 region has the DNA TGTGCCTGGAGACTGGGACAGGGGACGGGGGAGCAGTACTTC.

This sequence joins TRBV23-1 and TRBJ1-1, with D uncertain. TRBV23-1 carries the ORF label, with uncertain function. The CDR3 has 13 amino acids. V lost 8 bases to trimming and J lost 3 bases, with 13 bases between them. The CDR3 sequence: CASAKCPHTEAFF. The CDR3 DNA follows: TGCGCCAGCGCGAAATGTCCCCACACTGAAGCTTTCTTT.

V is TRBV27 and J is TRBJ1-1; TRBD1 agrees at 11 bases. Germline lookup yields CDR1 MNHEY and CDR2 SMNVEV (reference sequence). The CDR3 consists of 14 residues. The ends lost 6 bases at V and 8 bases at J; junction bases unmatched: 8. The CDR3 spells CASRPGQGAREAFF. CDR3 DNA sequence: TGTGCCAGCAGACCCGGACAGGGGGCGAGAGAAGCTTTCTTT.

This chain joins TRBV5-4 and TRBJ1-4; perhaps TRBD1 as D (6 bases). The CDR3 is 14 residues long. Germline CDR1 is SGHNT and CDR2 is YYREEE (reference sequence). Deletions cut 4 bases from V and 5 bases from J, with 12 bases between. The DNA of the CDR3 is TGTGCCAGCAGCGCCAGGGGAGGGAATGAAAAACTGTTTTTT. Amino acid sequence: CASSARGGNEKLFF.

This chain connects TRBV5-5 to TRBJ1-6; D might be TRBD1 (6 bases). Looked up from germline, CDR1 is SGHKS and CDR2 is YYEKEE (reference sequence). V was trimmed by 4 bases and J by 2 bases, leaving 13 bases between them. This CDR3 spans 16 amino acids. The CDR3 nucleotides read TGTGCCAGCAGCCTCCGGGACACAGCCTATAATTCACCCCTCCACTTT. It is translated as CASSLRDTAYNSPLHF. Full variable domain (rest looked up from reference TRBV5-5 and TRBJ1-6): DAGVTQSPTHLIKTRGQQVTLRCSPISGHKSVSWYQQVLGQGPQFIFQYYEKEERGRGNFPDRFSARQFPNYSSELNVNALLLGDSALYLCASSLRDTAYNSPLHFGNGTRLTVT.

A remark on this clone: One junction end disagrees with the germline gene, perhaps due to a read error. This sequence joins TRBV9 and TRBJ1-4; 7 nucleotides match TRBD1. CDR3 length equals 14 residues. Germline lookup yields CDR1 SGDLS and CDR2 YYNGEE. The CDR3 loop is CASSVSQGHENLFF. The DNA of the CDR3 is TGTGCCAGCAGCGTATCACAGGGGCATGAAAACCTGTTTTTT. Filled out from reference TRBV9 and TRBJ1-4, the complete variable domain reads DSGVTQTPKHLITATGQRVTLRCSPRSGDLSVYWYQQSLDQGLQFLIQYYNGEERAKGNILERFSAQQFPDLHSELNLSSLELGDSALYFCASSVSQGHENLFFGSGTQLSVL.

The chain joins TRBV5-1 to TRBJ1-5; 9 bases line up with TRBD1. Germline CDR1 and CDR2: SGHRS and YFSETQ. The CDR3 runs to 15 residues. Unmatched junction bases numbered 8, after V lost 5 bases and J lost 5 bases. The CDR3 spells CASRTGTGHDQPQHF. In DNA, the CDR3 is TGCGCCAGCAGAACCGGGACAGGGCATGATCAGCCCCAGCATTTT.

The gene calls are TRBV7-3 and TRBJ2-3, with no clear D. The CDR3 spans 11 residues. Trimming took off 2 bases at V and 6 bases at J, with 3 bases between the two ends. Germline CDR1 and CDR2: SGHTA and FQGTGA. The CDR3 bases are TGTGCCAGCAGCTTATCTGATACGCAGTATTTT. Residues: CASSLSDTQYF.